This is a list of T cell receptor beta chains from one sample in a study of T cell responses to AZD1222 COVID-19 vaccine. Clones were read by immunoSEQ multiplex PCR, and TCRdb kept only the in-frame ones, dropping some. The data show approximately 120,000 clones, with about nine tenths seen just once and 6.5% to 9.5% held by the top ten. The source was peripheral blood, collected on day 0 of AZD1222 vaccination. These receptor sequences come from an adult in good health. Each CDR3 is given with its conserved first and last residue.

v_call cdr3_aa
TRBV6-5 CASRSLTAIYGYTF
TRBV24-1 CATSDLKGYNEQFF
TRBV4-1 CASSQEARPKNQPQHF
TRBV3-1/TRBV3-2 CASSPVPGQGSTDTQYF
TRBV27 CASRQGPMTEAFF
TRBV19 CASSMRGGRNTIYF
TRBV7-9 CASSPDKGDTGELFF
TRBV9 CASSKDRTQETQYF
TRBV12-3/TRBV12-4 CASSLQEETQYF
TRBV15 CATSRATRSQAQYF
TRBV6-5 CAGLAGPTDTQYF
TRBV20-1 CSAPLGNTIYF
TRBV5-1 CASSLGSPLDTQYF
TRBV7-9 CASSLDRTLVTF
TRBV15 CATSWGLAGGDNEQFF
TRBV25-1 CASSDLGREENEQFF
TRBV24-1 CATSDGGQISQSAQHF
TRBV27 CASSWSVGSYEQYF
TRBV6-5 CASSYWGGLATDTQYF
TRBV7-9 CASSLNGGYTF
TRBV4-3 CASSQEFGPYGYTF
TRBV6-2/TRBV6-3 CASSYGPGEGGYTF